The rows below give T cell receptor beta chains drawn from one sample of a study of blood T cell repertoires in COVID-19. Assay: immunoSEQ multiplex PCR; the TCRdb copy retains only in-frame clones and omits some. This repertoire shows 300,000 to 400,000 clones, 65% to 90% found once; its top ten account for around 4.4%. Sequencing used PBMCs or T cells enriched from blood (not recorded which). The receptors derive from a woman aged 40-49 years with acute COVID-19. Both conserved end residues are part of each CDR3.

V gene	J gene	CDR3 protein
TRBV3-1/TRBV3-2	TRBJ1-5	CASSQVQGGQPQHF
TRBV23-1	TRBJ2-7	CASSQGGADIAYEQYF
TRBV5-4	TRBJ1-1	CASSPENTEAFF
TRBV18	TRBJ1-5	CASSPGTGSQPQHF
TRBV28	TRBJ2-1	CASSLSMARARVEQFF
TRBV6-5	TRBJ2-1	CASSRDRNEQFF
TRBV29-1	TRBJ1-2	CSVISGVNGYTF
TRBV7-8	TRBJ1-5	CASSSDRNQPQHF
TRBV3-1/TRBV3-2	TRBJ1-4	CASSQGLPGDTTNEKLFF
TRBV27	TRBJ2-1	CASSLRLFGGGSSYNEQFF
TRBV29-1	TRBJ2-1	CSVDRGPGSYNEQFF
TRBV28	TRBJ1-1	CASSLGQRALNTEAFF
TRBV15	TRBJ1-2	CATSRGTVSRHGYTF
TRBV5-1	TRBJ2-2	CASSITNTGELFF
TRBV5-4	TRBJ1-1	CASSLEQGVVGTEAFF
TRBV6-5	TRBJ1-1	CASRGGAGIAFF
TRBV19	TRBJ1-1	CASSIWARGNTEAFF
TRBV7-9	TRBJ2-7	CVGDEQYF
TRBV9	TRBJ2-1	CASSVGTSGGPYNEQFF
TRBV27	TRBJ2-3	CASSFGLSTDTQYF
TRBV12-3/TRBV12-4	TRBJ2-1	CASSFMRVYEQFF
TRBV2	TRBJ1-1	CASTGQMNTEAFF
TRBV11-3	TRBJ2-7	CASSRDDSSYEQYF
TRBV7-9	TRBJ1-1	CASSVQGVGSTEAFF
TRBV28	TRBJ2-6	CASSFRGAGANVLTF
TRBV20-1	TRBJ1-2	CSASISGYGYTF
TRBV19	TRBJ2-2	CASSNRGNTGELFF
TRBV28	TRBJ1-5	CASSLGQGYNQPQHF
TRBV7-3	TRBJ2-1	CASSAGLARYNEQFF
TRBV24-1	TRBJ1-5	CATQGVGNQPQHF
TRBV7-8	TRBJ1-2	CASSQTKNYGYTF
TRBV24-1	TRBJ2-1	CATSGLAGSNEQFF
TRBV18	TRBJ1-2	CASSRQGSYGYTF
TRBV9	TRBJ1-2	CASSSRGGYTF
TRBV19	TRBJ1-3	CASSGNRVSSGNTIYF
TRBV5-1	TRBJ1-6	CASSLPPGQGASPLHF
TRBV7-9	TRBJ2-3	CASSLWTSGRASDTQYF
TRBV4-1	TRBJ1-2	CASRDDRANYGYTF
TRBV11-2	TRBJ2-5	CASSSGWGSRQETQYF
TRBV10-3	TRBJ1-5	CAITDRGGQPQHF
TRBV19	TRBJ1-2	CASSPRQNSYYGYTF
TRBV9	TRBJ2-1	CASSVGGGALQFF
TRBV7-9	TRBJ2-1	CASSLLEISYNEQFF
TRBV19	TRBJ2-2	CASSITSGGLTGELFF
TRBV3-1/TRBV3-2	TRBJ1-2	CASSHGFGYTF